This is a list of T cell receptor beta chains from one sample in a study of T cells after yellow fever vaccination. TCRdb fed the 5' RACE reads into MiXCR, producing one record per CDR3 protein. Among 400,000 or so distinct CDR3 sequences listed, roughly a sixth were seen once. The material was PBMCs, obtained before the yellow fever booster vaccination. These TCRs come from a young man who received the YFV17D yellow fever vaccine. Both conserved end residues are part of each CDR3. The D gene is left open where the match is weak.

>TRBD1|TRBJ1-1|TRBV6-5
CASSLQGAYTKAFF
>NA|TRBJ1-5|TRBV28
CAVHGSNQPQHF
>TRBD2|TRBJ2-1|TRBV10-3
CAISELASGGKSSYNEQFF
>NA|TRBJ1-1|TRBV3-2
CASSQSPTGMNTEAFF
>TRBD2|TRBJ2-3|TRBV5-1
CASSMPVSGGATDTQYF
>TRBD2|TRBJ2-5|TRBV9
CASSVQRGGGETQYF
>NA|TRBJ2-7|TRBV12-3/TRBV12-4
CASSLKASSYEQYF
>NA|TRBJ2-7|TRBV12-3/TRBV12-4
CASSPPGPRGHEQYF
>NA|TRBJ1-2|TRBV6-2/TRBV6-3
CASRNTRAGMGGYTF
>NA|TRBJ2-5|TRBV20-1
CSAEEQGRETQYF
>TRBD1|TRBJ2-1|TRBV7-9
CASSSPTGQGYEQFF
>NA|TRBJ2-3|TRBV10-3
CAISRESDTQYF
>TRBD2|TRBJ2-5|TRBV6-6
CASSYGGETHYF
>NA|TRBJ1-2|TRBV5-1
CASSWGAGMAGYTF
>NA|TRBJ1-1|TRBV27
CASSSSGNTEAFF
>TRBD1|TRBJ1-5|TRBV7-8
CASSLDLGQGLDQPQHF
>NA|TRBJ1-6|TRBV6-5
CASSFQGYSPLHF
>TRBD1|TRBJ2-5|TRBV5-4
CASTPRTGQETQYF
>NA|TRBJ2-5|TRBV20-1
CSAFRTGPIQETQYF
>NA|TRBJ1-1|TRBV10-3
CAIRVEMNTEAFF
>TRBD2|TRBJ2-1|TRBV3-1
CASSRIAGGRTGEQFF
>NA|TRBJ2-1|TRBV29-1
CSGLVLNEQFF
>TRBD1|TRBJ2-1|TRBV6-8
CASSSRDSPGDEQFF
>NA|TRBJ1-5|TRBV20-1
CSARDRAGEGQPQHF
>NA|TRBJ2-3|TRBV10-2
CASSEWVAGTDTQYF
>TRBD2|TRBJ2-3|TRBV7-2
CASSLDGRLAGGTDTQYF
>NA|TRBJ1-5|TRBV9
CASSPDISNQPQHF
>NA|TRBJ1-2|TRBV4-1
CASSQEGRDYGYTF
>TRBD1|TRBJ2-1|TRBV6-5
CASSRDRGYNEQFF
>TRBD1|TRBJ1-4|TRBV4-3
CASSQGGQGDEKLFF
>NA|TRBJ1-2|TRBV18
CASSQATANYGYTF
>NA|TRBJ1-1|TRBV25-1
CASSDQGYTEAFF
>NA|TRBJ2-5|TRBV12-3/TRBV12-4
CASTRPGPVGETQYF
>NA|TRBJ2-7|TRBV6-1
CASSGLSSYEQYF
>TRBD2|TRBJ2-1|TRBV7-2
CASSLRGGLYNEQFF
>NA|TRBJ1-3|TRBV7-3
CASSLGGGSGNTIYF
>NA|TRBJ2-4|TRBV7-9
CASSPGLAIQYF
>NA|TRBJ2-6|TRBV27
CASMEEGSSGANVLTF
>TRBD2|TRBJ2-1|TRBV11-3
CASRNPSGGGSYNEQFF
>NA|TRBJ1-2|TRBV27
CASSLHGQIYGYTF
>NA|TRBJ1-1|TRBV3-2
CASSQAPKTGEPNTEAFF
>NA|TRBJ2-4|TRBV6-2/TRBV6-3
CASSYYREGAKNIQYF
>NA|TRBJ1-2|TRBV5-4
CASSSDGNYGYTF
>NA|TRBJ1-6|TRBV3-1
CASSQRHRNSPLHF
>TRBD1|TRBJ2-2|TRBV24-1
CATTSSGQANTGELFF
>NA|TRBJ2-3|TRBV20-1
CSASSSQRTDTQYF
>NA|TRBJ2-1|TRBV9
CASSRGAYNEQFF
>NA|TRBJ2-3|TRBV4-2
CASSQDPGVSTDTQYF
>NA|TRBJ2-5|TRBV24-1
CATSEAGGETQYF
>TRBD1|TRBJ2-1|TRBV5-1
CASSLDTPGQGYNEQFF